This entry concerns a single T cell receptor (beta chain). Germline CDR1 is KGHSH and CDR2 is LQKENI. CDR3 length: 17 residues. V shed 3 bases and J 2 bases; nucleotides not matched to a gene: 4. Authors' methods: From reference gene primer amplification, estimates of nucleated cell counts were derived. TCRdb's copy holds only in-frame clones and misses some; the assay was immunoSEQ multiplex PCR. The V and J calls and clone size come from that table; D and trimming were worked out from the DNA. Of 250,000 to 300,000 clones detected, roughly 93% appear once; the ten largest clones hold 2.3%. This entry belongs to a study of blood T cell repertoires in COVID-19. Clinical history as reported by participants underpinned cohort assignment.

The clonotype comes from a woman aged 40 to 50 with acute COVID-19. The sample was PBMCs or T cells enriched from blood (not recorded which). The V call is TRBV18, the J call TRBJ2-3; 14 nucleotides align to TRBD2. CDR3: CASSPATSGGVTDTQYF. Here the CDR3 DNA reads TGTGCCAGCTCACCCGCGACTAGCGGGGGGGTCACAGATACGCAGTATTTT.